This T cell receptor beta chain comes out of a study of T cells in Graves' hyperthyroidism and ophthalmopathy. Researchers took RNA transcripts and amplified the TCR beta CDR3 regions from them. First-round RT-PCR with HTBI primers amplified the TCR CDR3 region. TCRdb analysed the multiplex PCR reads with MiXCR anew, one entry per CDR3 protein. The sample contains about 570,000 distinct CDR3 sequences, about 45% of which appear only once. The junction had 13 bases not matched to a gene; V was cut back by 0 bases and J by 1 base. This CDR3 comprises 18 residues. Per the germline V gene, CDR1 is DFQATT and CDR2 is SNEGSKA (reference sequence).

The sequencing sample was made of peripheral blood or thyroid tissue (not recorded which). The receptor comes from an adult woman with Graves' disease, either hyperthyroidism or ophthalmopathy (not recorded which). J is TRBJ2-7 and V is TRBV20-1; TRBD1 agrees at 9 bases. CDR3 DNA: TGCAGTGCTAGAGATCCTGAAAGACAGGGGGTCTTTTCCTACGAGCAGTACTTC. This encodes CSARDPERQGVFSYEQYF.